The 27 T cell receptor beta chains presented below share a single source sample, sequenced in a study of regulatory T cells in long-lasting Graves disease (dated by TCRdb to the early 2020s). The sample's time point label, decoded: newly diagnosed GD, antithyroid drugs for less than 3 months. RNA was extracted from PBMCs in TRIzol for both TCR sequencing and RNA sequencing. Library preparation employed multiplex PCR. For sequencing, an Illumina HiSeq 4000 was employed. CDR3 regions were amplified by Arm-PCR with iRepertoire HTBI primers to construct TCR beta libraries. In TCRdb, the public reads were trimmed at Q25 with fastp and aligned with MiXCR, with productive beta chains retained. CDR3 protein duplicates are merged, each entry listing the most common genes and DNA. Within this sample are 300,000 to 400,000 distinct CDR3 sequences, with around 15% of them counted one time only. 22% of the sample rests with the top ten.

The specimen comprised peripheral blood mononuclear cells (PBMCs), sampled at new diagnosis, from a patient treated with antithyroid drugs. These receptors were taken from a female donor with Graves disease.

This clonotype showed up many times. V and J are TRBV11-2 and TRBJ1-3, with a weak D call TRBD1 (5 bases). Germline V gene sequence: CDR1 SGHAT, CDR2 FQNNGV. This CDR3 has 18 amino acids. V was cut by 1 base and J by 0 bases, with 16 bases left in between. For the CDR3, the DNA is TGTGCCAGCAGCTTAGGGATCGGGACTCCTAACTCTGGAAACACCATATATTTT. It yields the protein CASSLGIGTPNSGNTIYF.

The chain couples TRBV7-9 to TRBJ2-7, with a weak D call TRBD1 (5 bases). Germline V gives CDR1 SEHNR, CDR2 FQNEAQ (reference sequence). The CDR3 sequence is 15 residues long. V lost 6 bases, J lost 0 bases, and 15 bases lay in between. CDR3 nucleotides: TGTGCCAGCAGTCCCAGGGAATTGAGCTCCTACGAGCAGTACTTC. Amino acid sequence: CASSPRELSSYEQYF.

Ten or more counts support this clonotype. The CDR3 protein is CASSQRTGELFF. The CDR3 bases are TGTGCCAGCAGCCAGCGGACCGGGGAGCTGTTTTTT. The chain couples TRBV4-2 to TRBJ2-2; D call uncertain. The length of the CDR3 is 12 residues. Trimming shortened V by 3 bases and J by 5 bases, and 4 bases separated the two germline ends. Germline V gene lookup returns CDR1 LGHNA and CDR2 YNFKEQ.

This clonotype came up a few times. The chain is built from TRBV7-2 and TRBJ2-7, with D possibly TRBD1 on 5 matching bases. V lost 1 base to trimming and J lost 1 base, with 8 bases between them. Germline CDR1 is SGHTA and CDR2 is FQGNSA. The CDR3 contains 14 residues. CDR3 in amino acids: CASSLGQQSYEQYF. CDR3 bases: TGTGCCAGCAGCTTAGGACAGCAATCCTACGAGCAGTACTTC.

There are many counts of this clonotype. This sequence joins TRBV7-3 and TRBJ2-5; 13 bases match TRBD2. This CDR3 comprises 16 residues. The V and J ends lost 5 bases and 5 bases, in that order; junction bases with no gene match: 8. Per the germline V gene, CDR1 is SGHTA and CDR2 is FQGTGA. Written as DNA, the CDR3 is TGTGCCAGCAGCGCAACCGGGACTAGCGGGGTGGAGACCCAGTACTTC. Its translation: CASSATGTSGVETQYF.

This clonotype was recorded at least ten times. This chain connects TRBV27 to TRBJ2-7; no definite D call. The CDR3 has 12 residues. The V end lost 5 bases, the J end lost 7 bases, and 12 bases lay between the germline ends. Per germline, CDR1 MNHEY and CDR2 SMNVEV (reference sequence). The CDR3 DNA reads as TGTGCCAGCAGTGCTTCGCTGGAGGAGCAGTACTTC. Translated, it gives CASSASLEEQYF.

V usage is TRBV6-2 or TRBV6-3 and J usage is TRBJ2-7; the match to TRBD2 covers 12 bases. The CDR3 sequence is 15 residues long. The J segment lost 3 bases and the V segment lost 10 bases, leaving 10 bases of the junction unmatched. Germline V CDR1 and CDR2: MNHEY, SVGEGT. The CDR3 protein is CAISTSGRLVYEQYF. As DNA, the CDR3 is TGTGCCATCTCGACTAGCGGGAGATTGGTCTACGAGCAGTACTTC.

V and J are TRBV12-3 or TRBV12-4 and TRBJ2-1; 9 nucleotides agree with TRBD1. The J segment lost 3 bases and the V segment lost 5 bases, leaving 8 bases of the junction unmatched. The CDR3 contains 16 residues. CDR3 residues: CASSPTDRGLYNEQFF. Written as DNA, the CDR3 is TGTGCCAGCAGTCCGACGGACAGGGGCCTCTACAATGAGCAGTTCTTC.

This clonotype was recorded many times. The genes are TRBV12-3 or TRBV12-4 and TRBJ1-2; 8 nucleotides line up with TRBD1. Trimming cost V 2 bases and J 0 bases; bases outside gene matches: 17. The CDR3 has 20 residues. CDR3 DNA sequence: TGTGCCAGCAGTTTACCCTTGGGACAGGCTGGGGTCCAAGCTAACTATGGCTACACCTTC. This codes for CASSLPLGQAGVQANYGYTF.

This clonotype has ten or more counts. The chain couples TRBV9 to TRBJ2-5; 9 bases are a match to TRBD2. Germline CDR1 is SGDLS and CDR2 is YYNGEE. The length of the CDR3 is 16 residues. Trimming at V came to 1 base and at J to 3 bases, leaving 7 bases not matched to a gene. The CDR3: CASSVRGLAAEETQYF. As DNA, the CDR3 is TGTGCCAGCAGCGTAAGGGGACTAGCAGCTGAAGAGACCCAGTACTTC.

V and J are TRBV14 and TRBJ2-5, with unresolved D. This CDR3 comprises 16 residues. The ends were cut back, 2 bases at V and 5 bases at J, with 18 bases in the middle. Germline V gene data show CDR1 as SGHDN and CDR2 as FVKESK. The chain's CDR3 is CASSQTATAPLETQYF. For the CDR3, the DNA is TGTGCCAGCAGCCAAACCGCGACTGCGCCCCTGGAGACCCAGTACTTC.

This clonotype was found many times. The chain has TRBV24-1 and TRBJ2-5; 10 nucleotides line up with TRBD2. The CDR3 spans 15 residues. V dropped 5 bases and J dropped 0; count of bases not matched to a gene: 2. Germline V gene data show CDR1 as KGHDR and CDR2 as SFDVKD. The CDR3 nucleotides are TGTGCCACCAGTGGGCTAGCGGGGGACCAAGAGACCCAGTACTTC. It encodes CATSGLAGDQETQYF.

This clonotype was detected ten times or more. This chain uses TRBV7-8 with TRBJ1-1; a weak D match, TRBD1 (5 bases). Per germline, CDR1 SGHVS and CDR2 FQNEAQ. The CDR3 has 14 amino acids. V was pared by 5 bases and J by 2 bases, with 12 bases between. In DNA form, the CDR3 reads TGTGCCAGCAGCCGCATCCAGGGCAACACTGAAGCTTTCTTT. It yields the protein CASSRIQGNTEAFF.

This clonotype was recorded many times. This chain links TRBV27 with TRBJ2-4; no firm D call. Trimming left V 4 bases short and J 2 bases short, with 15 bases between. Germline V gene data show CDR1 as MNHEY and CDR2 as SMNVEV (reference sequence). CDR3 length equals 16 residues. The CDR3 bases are TGTGCCAGCAGTTCTCTCGGTTCTGGGACCAAAAACATTCAGTACTTC. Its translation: CASSSLGSGTKNIQYF.

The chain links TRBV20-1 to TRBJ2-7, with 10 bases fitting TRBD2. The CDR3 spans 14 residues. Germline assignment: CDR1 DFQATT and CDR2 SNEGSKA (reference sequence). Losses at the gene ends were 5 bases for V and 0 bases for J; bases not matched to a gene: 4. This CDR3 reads CSALLAGISYEQYF. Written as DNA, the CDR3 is TGCAGTGCTCTACTAGCGGGGATCTCCTACGAGCAGTACTTC.

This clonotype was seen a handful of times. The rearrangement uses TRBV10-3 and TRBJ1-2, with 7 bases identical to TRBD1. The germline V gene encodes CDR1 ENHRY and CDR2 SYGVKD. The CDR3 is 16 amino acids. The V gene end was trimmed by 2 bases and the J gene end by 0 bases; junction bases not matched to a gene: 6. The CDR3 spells CAISEDPGQTNYGYTF. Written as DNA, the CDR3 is TGTGCCATCAGTGAGGACCCGGGACAGACTAACTATGGCTACACCTTC.

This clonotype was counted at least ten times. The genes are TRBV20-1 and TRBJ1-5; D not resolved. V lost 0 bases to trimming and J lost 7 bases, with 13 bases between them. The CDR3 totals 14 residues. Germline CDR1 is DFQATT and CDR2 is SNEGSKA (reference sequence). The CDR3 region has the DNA TGCAGTGCTAGAGATGAATTGGGAGGACAGCCCCAGCATTTT. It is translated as CSARDELGGQPQHF.

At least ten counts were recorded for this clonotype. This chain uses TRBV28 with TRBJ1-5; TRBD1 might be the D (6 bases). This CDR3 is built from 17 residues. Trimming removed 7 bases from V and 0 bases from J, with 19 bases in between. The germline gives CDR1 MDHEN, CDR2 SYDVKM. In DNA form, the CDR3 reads TGTGCCAGCACCGGTAAACAGGGAAGGCATAGCAATCAGCCCCAGCATTTT. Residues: CASTGKQGRHSNQPQHF.

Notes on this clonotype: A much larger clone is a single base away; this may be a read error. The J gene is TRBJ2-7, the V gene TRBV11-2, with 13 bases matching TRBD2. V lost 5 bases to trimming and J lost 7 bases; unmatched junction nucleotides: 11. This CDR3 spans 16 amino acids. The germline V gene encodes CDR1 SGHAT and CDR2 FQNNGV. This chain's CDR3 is CASSSPTSGRPDEQYF. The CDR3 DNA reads TGTGCCAGCAGCAGTCCGACTAGCGGGAGGCCCGATGAGCAGTACTTC.

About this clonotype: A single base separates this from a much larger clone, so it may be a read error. CDR3 residues: CASRTDRGVKYKQYF. The DNA for the CDR3 is TGTGCCAGCAGAACGGACAGGGGCGTAAAGTACAAGCAGTACTTC. This chain connects TRBV28 to TRBJ2-7; 9 bases agree with TRBD1. CDR1 is MDHEN, CDR2 SYDVKM, per germline. The CDR3 has 15 residues. The V and J ends lost 6 bases and 8 bases, in that order; junction bases with no gene match: 14.

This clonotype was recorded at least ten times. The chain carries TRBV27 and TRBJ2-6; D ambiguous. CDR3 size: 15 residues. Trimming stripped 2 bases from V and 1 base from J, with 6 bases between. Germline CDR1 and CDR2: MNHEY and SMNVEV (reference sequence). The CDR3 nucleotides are TGTGCCAGCAGTTTAATCCCTTCTGGGGCCAACGTCCTGACTTTC. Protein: CASSLIPSGANVLTF.

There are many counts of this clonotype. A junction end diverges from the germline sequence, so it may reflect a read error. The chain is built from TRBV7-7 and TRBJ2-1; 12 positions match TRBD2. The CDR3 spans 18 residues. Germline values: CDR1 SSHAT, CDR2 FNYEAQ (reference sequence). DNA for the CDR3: TGTGCTAGCAGCTTATCGCTAATGACTAGCGGGAGTGGTAATGAGCAGTTCTTC. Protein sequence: CASSLSLMTSGSGNEQFF.

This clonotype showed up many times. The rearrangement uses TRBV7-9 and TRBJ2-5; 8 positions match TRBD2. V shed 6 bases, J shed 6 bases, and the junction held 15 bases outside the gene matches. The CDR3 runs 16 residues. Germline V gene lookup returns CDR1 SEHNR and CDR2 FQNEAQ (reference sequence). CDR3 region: CASSSEPGLGGQTQYF. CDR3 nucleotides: TGTGCCAGCAGTTCAGAACCGGGACTAGGAGGACAGACCCAGTACTTC.

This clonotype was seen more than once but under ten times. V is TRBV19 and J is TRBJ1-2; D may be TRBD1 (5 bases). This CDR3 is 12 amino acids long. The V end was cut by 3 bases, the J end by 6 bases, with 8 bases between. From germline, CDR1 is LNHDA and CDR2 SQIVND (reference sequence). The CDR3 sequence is CASSILDNGYTF. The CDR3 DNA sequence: TGTGCCAGTAGTATCCTGGACAATGGCTACACCTTC.

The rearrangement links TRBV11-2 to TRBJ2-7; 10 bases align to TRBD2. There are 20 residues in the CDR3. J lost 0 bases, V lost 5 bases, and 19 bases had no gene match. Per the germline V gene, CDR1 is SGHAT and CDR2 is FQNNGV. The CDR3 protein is CASSQERPSGGYLSSYEQYF. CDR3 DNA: TGTGCCAGCAGCCAAGAAAGGCCTAGCGGGGGATACTTGAGCTCCTACGAGCAGTACTTC.

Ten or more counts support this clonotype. CDR3 protein: CASSSGLAGALGEQFF. The DNA of the CDR3 is TGTGCCAGCAGCTCGGGACTAGCGGGAGCCCTGGGTGAGCAGTTCTTC. The V and J genes are TRBV7-9 and TRBJ2-1; the match to TRBD2 covers 14 bases. The CDR3 contains 16 residues. Germline V gene sequence: CDR1 SEHNR, CDR2 FQNEAQ (reference sequence). Trimming cost V 4 bases and J 9 bases; bases outside gene matches: 8.

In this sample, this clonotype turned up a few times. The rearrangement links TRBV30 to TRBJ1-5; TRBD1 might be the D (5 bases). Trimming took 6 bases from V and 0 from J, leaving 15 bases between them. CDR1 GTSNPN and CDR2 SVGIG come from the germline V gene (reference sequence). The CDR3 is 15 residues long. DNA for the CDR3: TGTGCCTGTGGACATGAGAGTTTTAGCAATCAGCCCCAGCATTTT. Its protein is CACGHESFSNQPQHF.